The rows below give T cell receptor beta chains drawn from one sample of a study of cytomegalovirus exposure and HLA in healthy donors. The method was immunoSEQ multiplex PCR; TCRdb's version includes in-frame clones alone and lacks a portion of them. The sample lists about 270,000 clones, roughly two thirds occurring once. What was sequenced was PBMCs. Source of these receptors: a female donor in good health and CMV-seronegative. CDR3s include the opening cysteine and the closing phenylalanine or tryptophan. D genes are given only for firm matches. Size values are once, few and many counts, or a class for expanded clones, and some rows have none.

d_call,cdr3_length,v_call,clone_size,j_call,cdr3_aa,cdr3_nt
-,15,TRBV10-3,-,TRBJ2-7,CAISPGSGGSYEQYF,TGTGCCATCAGCCCCGGGAGCGGAGGGTCCTACGAGCAGTACTTC
-,14,TRBV5-1,-,TRBJ2-7,CASSLKQGYYEQYF,TGCGCCAGCAGCCTAAAACAGGGCTACTACGAGCAGTACTTC
-,12,TRBV7-9,once,TRBJ2-7,CSSSIDRHEQYF,TGTTCCAGCAGCATCGACAGACACGAGCAGTACTTC
-,15,TRBV5-1,few,TRBJ1-3,CASSPWTASGNTIYF,TGCGCCAGCAGCCCCTGGACAGCCTCTGGAAACACCATATATTTT
TRBD2,18,TRBV5-1,-,TRBJ2-3,CASSFPPSREGRTDTQYF,TGCGCCAGCAGCTTCCCCCCTAGCCGGGAGGGCCGGACAGATACGCAGTATTTT
-,16,TRBV6-6,few,TRBJ1-1,CASSYKQGLLNTEAFF,TGTGCCAGCAGCTACAAACAGGGCCTTTTGAACACTGAAGCTTTCTTT
TRBD1,17,TRBV28,-,TRBJ1-4,CASTQTWQGATNEKLFF,TGTGCCAGCACTCAAACATGGCAGGGGGCGACCAATGAAAAACTGTTTTTT
-,15,TRBV5-1,-,TRBJ2-3,CASNKGPLPTDTQYF,TGCGCCAGCAATAAGGGGCCTCTCCCCACAGATACGCAGTATTTT
TRBD2,17,TRBV7-3,once,TRBJ2-1,CASSRLAGEEFNNEQFF,TGTGCCAGCAGCCGACTAGCGGGAGAGGAATTTAACAATGAGCAGTTCTTC
TRBD1,15,TRBV28,-,TRBJ2-3,CASSPRQGLTDTQYF,TGTGCCAGCAGTCCCCGACAGGGTTTAACTGATACGCAGTATTTT